A selection of T cell receptor beta chains follows, all from one sample in a study of cytomegalovirus exposure and HLA in healthy donors. TCRdb's table, derived via immunoSEQ multiplex PCR, lists solely in-frame clones and lacks some. Of about 210,000 clones in the sample, roughly 81% were seen once. Sequencing was done on a sample of PBMCs. The origin of the receptors is a girl aged 2 to 9 in good health and CMV-seronegative. Each CDR3 is given with its conserved first and last residue. Fields, in order: clone size, D gene, J gene, V gene, CDR3 DNA, CDR3 protein. A D gene is named only where the DNA matches it firmly. Expanded clones are given a class, and other clones once, few, many or no size at all.

clone_size: once
d_call: -
j_call: TRBJ1-2
v_call: TRBV25-1
cdr3_nt: TGTGCCAGCAGTGAAATGGACTACTATGGCTACACCTTC
cdr3_aa: CASSEMDYYGYTF

clone_size: -
d_call: -
j_call: TRBJ2-2
v_call: TRBV10-3
cdr3_nt: TGTGCCAACGGACAGAAGCCCGGGGAGCTGTTTTTT
cdr3_aa: CANGQKPGELFF

clone_size: -
d_call: TRBD2
j_call: TRBJ2-5
v_call: TRBV6-1
cdr3_nt: TGTGCCAGCAGTGTAGCGGGGGGGCCCGCAGAGACCCAGTACTTC
cdr3_aa: CASSVAGGPAETQYF

clone_size: -
d_call: TRBD1
j_call: TRBJ1-1
v_call: TRBV6-1
cdr3_nt: TGTGCCAGCAGATTGGACAGGGATTACACTGAAGCTTTCTTT
cdr3_aa: CASRLDRDYTEAFF

clone_size: -
d_call: TRBD1
j_call: TRBJ2-6
v_call: TRBV15
cdr3_nt: TGTGCCACCAGCAGAGATGAGGGGACAGGGGCAATCTCTGGGGCCAACGTCCTGACTTTC
cdr3_aa: CATSRDEGTGAISGANVLTF

clone_size: -
d_call: -
j_call: TRBJ2-2
v_call: TRBV10-2
cdr3_nt: TGCGCCAGCAGTGAGAGGCAGGGGCTTAACACCGGGGAGCTGTTTTTT
cdr3_aa: CASSERQGLNTGELFF

clone_size: -
d_call: TRBD2
j_call: TRBJ2-1
v_call: TRBV5-6
cdr3_nt: TGTGCCAGCAGCTCTTTCCTTGGGACTAGCGGCGTCAATGAGCAGTTCTTC
cdr3_aa: CASSSFLGTSGVNEQFF

clone_size: -
d_call: TRBD2
j_call: TRBJ2-7
v_call: TRBV7-6
cdr3_nt: TGTGCCAGCAGCTTGAGACCGGGACTACCTGGGTCTAGCGAGCAGTACTTC
cdr3_aa: CASSLRPGLPGSSEQYF

clone_size: -
d_call: TRBD1
j_call: TRBJ1-2
v_call: TRBV4-1
cdr3_nt: TGCGCCAGCAGCCAAGAGTCAGGGGGCGGCTACACCTTC
cdr3_aa: CASSQESGGGYTF

clone_size: -
d_call: TRBD1
j_call: TRBJ2-7
v_call: TRBV7-2
cdr3_nt: TGTGCCAGCAGCTTAGTGGGGACAGTGACTTCCTACGAGCAGTACTTC
cdr3_aa: CASSLVGTVTSYEQYF

clone_size: -
d_call: TRBD1
j_call: TRBJ2-5
v_call: TRBV10-3
cdr3_nt: TGTGCCATCAGTGAGTCGATAACAGGGGTCGGAAAGACCCAGTACTTC
cdr3_aa: CAISESITGVGKTQYF

clone_size: -
d_call: -
j_call: TRBJ2-5
v_call: TRBV11-3
cdr3_nt: TGTGCCAGCAGCTTAGAGGAGGGGACCCAGTACTTC
cdr3_aa: CASSLEEGTQYF

clone_size: -
d_call: -
j_call: TRBJ2-5
v_call: TRBV9
cdr3_nt: TGTGCCAGCAGCGCCCGACCGGGACACACCCAAGAGACCCAGTACTTC
cdr3_aa: CASSARPGHTQETQYF

clone_size: once
d_call: -
j_call: TRBJ1-6
v_call: TRBV19
cdr3_nt: TGTGCCAGTAGGCCACAACAGGGTGGACGCTCACCCCTCCACTTT
cdr3_aa: CASRPQQGGRSPLHF

clone_size: -
d_call: -
j_call: TRBJ1-4
v_call: TRBV4-1
cdr3_nt: TGCGCCAGCAGCCAGGGTCAGGGGCAGGGCGGTGAAAAACTGTTTTTT
cdr3_aa: CASSQGQGQGGEKLFF

clone_size: -
d_call: -
j_call: TRBJ1-1
v_call: TRBV6-5
cdr3_nt: TGTGCCAGCAGTTACTCGCAGGGGCGGGAAGCTTTCTTT
cdr3_aa: CASSYSQGREAFF

clone_size: few
d_call: -
j_call: TRBJ1-1
v_call: TRBV7-2
cdr3_nt: TGTGCCAGCAGCCCAGGGGTTGTGACTGAAGCTTTCTTT
cdr3_aa: CASSPGVVTEAFF

clone_size: few
d_call: -
j_call: TRBJ1-1
v_call: TRBV6-1
cdr3_nt: TGTGCCAGCAGTGACGGGTCGACCTGGAACACTGAAGCTTTCTTT
cdr3_aa: CASSDGSTWNTEAFF

clone_size: once
d_call: TRBD1
j_call: TRBJ2-7
v_call: TRBV11-2
cdr3_nt: TGTGCCAGCAGCTCACTCGGACAGGGTGGTTCCTACGAGCAGTACTTC
cdr3_aa: CASSSLGQGGSYEQYF

clone_size: few
d_call: TRBD1
j_call: TRBJ1-4
v_call: TRBV11-2
cdr3_nt: TGTGCCAGCAGCTTGCAGGGGGCCGCAACTAATGAAAAACTGTTTTTT
cdr3_aa: CASSLQGAATNEKLFF

clone_size: -
d_call: -
j_call: TRBJ1-2
v_call: TRBV25-1
cdr3_nt: TGTGCCAGCACTGGTGCAGGCTTTAACTATGGCTACACCTTC
cdr3_aa: CASTGAGFNYGYTF

clone_size: -
d_call: TRBD1
j_call: TRBJ1-1
v_call: TRBV6-4
cdr3_nt: TGTGCCAGCAGTCGGACAGGGGGCACTGAAGCTTTCTTT
cdr3_aa: CASSRTGGTEAFF

clone_size: few
d_call: TRBD1
j_call: TRBJ2-7
v_call: TRBV27
cdr3_nt: TGTGCCAGCAGTTCGGGACAGGGGGCCCTCTACGAGCAGTACTTC
cdr3_aa: CASSSGQGALYEQYF

clone_size: -
d_call: TRBD2
j_call: TRBJ2-5
v_call: TRBV2
cdr3_nt: TGTGCCAGCAGCAGACTAGCGGGGTACCAAGAGACCCAGTACTTC
cdr3_aa: CASSRLAGYQETQYF

clone_size: -
d_call: -
j_call: TRBJ1-2
v_call: TRBV4-1
cdr3_nt: TGCGCCAGCAGCCAAGATAACGGCCTAAGACTCTATGGCTACACCTTC
cdr3_aa: CASSQDNGLRLYGYTF

clone_size: -
d_call: TRBD1
j_call: TRBJ1-5
v_call: TRBV7-3
cdr3_nt: TGTGCCAGCAGCTTATCTTTGATGGGACAGGCGAATCAGCCCCAGCATTTT
cdr3_aa: CASSLSLMGQANQPQHF

clone_size: -
d_call: -
j_call: TRBJ2-5
v_call: TRBV19
cdr3_nt: TGTGCCAGTAGTATAGGCCAGGGGATTGAAGAGACCCAGTACTTC
cdr3_aa: CASSIGQGIEETQYF

clone_size: -
d_call: -
j_call: TRBJ1-1
v_call: TRBV7-2
cdr3_nt: TGTGCCAGCAGCTTCAGGGTCCCCACTGAAGCTTTCTTT
cdr3_aa: CASSFRVPTEAFF

clone_size: -
d_call: -
j_call: TRBJ2-3
v_call: TRBV18
cdr3_nt: TGTGCCAGCTCACCACAGGGGCAGACGAGCACAGATACGCAGTATTTT
cdr3_aa: CASSPQGQTSTDTQYF

clone_size: -
d_call: -
j_call: TRBJ1-2
v_call: TRBV27
cdr3_nt: TGTGCCAGCAGTTTATTTCCCGAAAGAGATAACTATGGCTACACCTTC
cdr3_aa: CASSLFPERDNYGYTF

clone_size: -
d_call: -
j_call: TRBJ1-1
v_call: TRBV14
cdr3_nt: TGTGCCAGCAGCCAAGAGCTAAGGGGTCTGAGTGAAGCTTTCTTT
cdr3_aa: CASSQELRGLSEAFF

clone_size: -
d_call: -
j_call: TRBJ2-7
v_call: TRBV2
cdr3_nt: TGTGCCAGCCAGGGACTTTACGAGCAGTACTTC
cdr3_aa: CASQGLYEQYF

clone_size: -
d_call: -
j_call: TRBJ1-5
v_call: TRBV27
cdr3_nt: TGTGCCAGCAGTCCATTAATACCGAAACAGGGAAGTAGTCAGCCCCAGCATTTT
cdr3_aa: CASSPLIPKQGSSQPQHF

clone_size: -
d_call: -
j_call: TRBJ1-1
v_call: TRBV9
cdr3_nt: TGTGCCAGCAGCGTAGAAGGTCTACGGGGTGAAGCTTTCTTT
cdr3_aa: CASSVEGLRGEAFF

clone_size: -
d_call: TRBD1
j_call: TRBJ2-7
v_call: TRBV29-1
cdr3_nt: TGCAGCGTTGAGGACAGGGGCTCCTACGAGCAGTACTTC
cdr3_aa: CSVEDRGSYEQYF

clone_size: once
d_call: TRBD1
j_call: TRBJ1-1
v_call: TRBV10-1
cdr3_nt: TGCGCCAGCAGTCGAGACAGGGGTATCACTGAAGCTTTCTTT
cdr3_aa: CASSRDRGITEAFF

clone_size: -
d_call: -
j_call: TRBJ1-3
v_call: TRBV9
cdr3_nt: TGTGCCAGCAGCGTAGAGGGGTCGGCTGGAAACACCATATATTTT
cdr3_aa: CASSVEGSAGNTIYF

clone_size: -
d_call: TRBD2
j_call: TRBJ2-3
v_call: TRBV5-5
cdr3_nt: TGTGCCAGCAGCCGGACTAGCGGGGGTCTGGATACGCAGTATTTT
cdr3_aa: CASSRTSGGLDTQYF